This T cell receptor (beta chain) was identified during a study of cytomegalovirus exposure and HLA in healthy donors. Study-wide context: Around 79 million unique TCRs, all from HLA-typed donors, were included in an early release of the data. Study-level results: There were some V segments, including TRBV6-2 and TRBV6-3, excluded as indistinguishable. Researchers catalogued over 150 TCR beta chains as cytomegalovirus-associated. A classifier reportedly called cytomegalovirus status with high sensitivity and specificity.

Germline assignment: CDR1 SGHNT and CDR2 YENEEA. V was cut by 2 bases and J by 4 bases, with 6 bases left in between. The CDR3 totals 13 residues. In regard to this clone: Its target is unknown.

13 Jbeta primers and 60 Vbeta primers were used for the PCR. Method: immunoSEQ multiplex PCR; TCRdb's copy keeps in-frame clones and lacks some. The sample records about 160,000 clones, approximately 77% being singletons. The chain uses TRBV11-3 and TRBJ2-1; D gene ambiguous. This sequence was found in a man aged 50 to 60 in good health and CMV-seropositive. The sequencing input was PBMCs. The CDR3 spells CASSLNAYNEQFF. The CDR3 nucleotides read TGTGCCAGCAGCTTAAATGCGTACAATGAGCAGTTCTTC.